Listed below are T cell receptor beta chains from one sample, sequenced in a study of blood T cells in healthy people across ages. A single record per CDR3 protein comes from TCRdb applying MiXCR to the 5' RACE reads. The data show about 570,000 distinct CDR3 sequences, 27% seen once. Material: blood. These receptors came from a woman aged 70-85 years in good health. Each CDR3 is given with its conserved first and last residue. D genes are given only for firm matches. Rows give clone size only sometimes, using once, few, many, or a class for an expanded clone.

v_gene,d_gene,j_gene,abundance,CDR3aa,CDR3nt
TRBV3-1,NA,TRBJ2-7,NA,CASSQDRNRGEQYF,TGTGCCAGCAGCCAAGATAGGAACAGAGGGGAGCAGTACTTC
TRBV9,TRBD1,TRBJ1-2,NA,CASSKTGGNYGYTF,TGTGCCAGCAGCAAAACAGGGGGGAACTATGGCTACACCTTC
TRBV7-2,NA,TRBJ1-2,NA,CASSLEPRAYYGYTF,TGTGCCAGCAGCTTAGAGCCCAGAGCCTACTATGGCTACACCTTC
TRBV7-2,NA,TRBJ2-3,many,CASSLAGLATDTQYF,TGCGCCAGCAGCTTGGCTGGCCTAGCGACAGATACGCAGTATTTT
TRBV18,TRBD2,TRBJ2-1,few,CASSPTQRGFYNEQFF,TGTGCCAGCTCACCTACCCAGCGGGGGTTCTACAATGAGCAGTTCTTC
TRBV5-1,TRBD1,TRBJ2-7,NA,CASSPGQAPYEQYF,TGCGCCAGCAGCCCGGGACAGGCCCCCTACGAGCAGTACTTC
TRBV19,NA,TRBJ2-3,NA,CASSILGLRGTQYF,TGTGCCAGTAGTATACTGGGACTCCGAGGAACGCAGTATTTT
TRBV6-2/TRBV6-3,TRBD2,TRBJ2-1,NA,CGVRTSKINEQFF,TGTGGCGTTAGGACTAGCAAAATTAATGAGCAGTTCTTC
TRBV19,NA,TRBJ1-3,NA,CASSMNRGNTIYF,TGTGCCAGTAGTATGAACCGTGGAAACACCATATATTTT
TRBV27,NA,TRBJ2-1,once,CASSSRQHSYNEQFF,TGTGCCAGCAGTTCACGACAACACTCCTACAATGAGCAGTTCTTC
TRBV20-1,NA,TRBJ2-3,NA,CSARDPQGGSDTQYF,TGCAGTGCTAGAGATCCCCAGGGGGGGAGTGATACGCAGTATTTT
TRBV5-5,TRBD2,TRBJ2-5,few,CASSFGTSGGVQETQYF,TGTGCCAGCAGCTTTGGTACTAGCGGGGGGGTTCAAGAGACCCAGTACTTC
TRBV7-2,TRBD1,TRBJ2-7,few,CASSFGQGAFYEQYF,TGTGCCAGCAGCTTTGGACAGGGGGCTTTTTACGAGCAGTACTTC
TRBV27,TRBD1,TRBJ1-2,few,CASSPAGTGAGYTF,TGTGCCAGCAGCCCGGCCGGGACAGGGGCCGGCTACACCTTC
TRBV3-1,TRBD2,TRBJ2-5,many,CASTTSGGQETQYF,TGTGCCAGCACCACTAGCGGGGGACAAGAGACCCAGTACTTC